Listed below are T cell receptor beta chains from one sample, sequenced in a study of CD8+ T cells in alopecia areata. The repertoire was sequenced with immunoSEQ multiplex PCR; TCRdb's copy has only in-frame clones and lacks some. The table records about 6,900 clones, approximately 71% of them present only once. The sample was skin, taken at week 4, from a patient treated with tofacitinib. Receptor source: a human donor with alopecia areata. Both conserved end residues are part of each CDR3. A D gene is named only where the DNA matches it firmly. Clone size is stated in some rows and not others, as once, few, many or a class when expanded.

d_call,v_call,j_call,clone_size,cdr3_nt,cdr3_aa
-,TRBV15,TRBJ1-2,-,TGTGCCACCAGCAGACGCCCCCCAGAAACGGGTGCGGATGGCTACACCTTC,CATSRRPPETGADGYTF
-,TRBV9,TRBJ2-2,once,TGTGCCAGCAGCGGTAGGGACGGGAACACCGGGGAGCTGTTTTTT,CASSGRDGNTGELFF
-,TRBV7-9,TRBJ2-1,-,TGTGCCAGCAGCAACAGGGTGGGTGGGGGCTACAATGAGCAGTTCTTC,CASSNRVGGGYNEQFF
-,TRBV27,TRBJ1-2,-,TGTGCCAGCAGTACGAATAGGCGCTTCGGGGGCTCTAACTATGGCTACACCTTC,CASSTNRRFGGSNYGYTF
-,TRBV7-9,TRBJ2-4,-,TGTGCCAGCAGCTTTTCGATCCTAACCAAAAACATTCAGTACTTC,CASSFSILTKNIQYF
TRBD2,TRBV7-3,TRBJ2-3,-,TGTGCCAGCAGCTTAGCGGCTAGCGGAACCACAGATACGCAGTATTTT,CASSLAASGTTDTQYF
TRBD1,TRBV5-1,TRBJ1-1,-,TGCGCCAGCAGCTTGGATGGTCGACAGGGGGCCCCGACCACTGAAGCTTTCTTT,CASSLDGRQGAPTTEAFF
TRBD2,TRBV4-2,TRBJ2-7,-,TGTGCCAGCAGCCAAGTAGCGGGGGCCTACGAGCAGTACTTC,CASSQVAGAYEQYF
-,TRBV6-1,TRBJ1-5,-,TGTGCCAGCAGTAACGGACAGAATCAGCCCCAGCATTTT,CASSNGQNQPQHF
-,TRBV29-1,TRBJ2-1,-,TGCAGCGTTGACGAGTACAATGAGCAGTTCTTC,CSVDEYNEQFF
-,TRBV27,TRBJ1-2,-,TGTGCCAGCAGCTGGGGACGCTACACGTCCAACTATGGCTACACCTTC,CASSWGRYTSNYGYTF
-,TRBV11-2,TRBJ1-5,-,TGTGCCAGCAGCTTAGGGCAAAGCAATCAGCCCCAGCATTTT,CASSLGQSNQPQHF
TRBD2,TRBV14,TRBJ2-3,-,TGTGCCAGCAGCCCTCTAGCGGGACTACGCACAGATACGCAGTATTTT,CASSPLAGLRTDTQYF
-,TRBV30,TRBJ2-1,-,TGTGCCTGGTGTCGTGGTTACGATGAGCAGTTCTTC,CAWCRGYDEQFF
-,TRBV7-9,TRBJ1-1,-,TGTGCCAGCAACTTCCCCGGCCAGGGATTGAACACTGAAGCTTTCTTT,CASNFPGQGLNTEAFF